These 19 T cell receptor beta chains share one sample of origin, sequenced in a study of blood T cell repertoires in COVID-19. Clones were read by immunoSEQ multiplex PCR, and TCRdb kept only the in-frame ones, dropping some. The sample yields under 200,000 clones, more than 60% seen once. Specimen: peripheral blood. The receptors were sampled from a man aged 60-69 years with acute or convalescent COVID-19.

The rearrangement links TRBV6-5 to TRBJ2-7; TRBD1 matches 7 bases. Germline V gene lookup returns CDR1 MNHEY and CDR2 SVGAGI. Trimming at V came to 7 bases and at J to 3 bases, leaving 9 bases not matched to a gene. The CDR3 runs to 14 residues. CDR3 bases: TGTGCCAGCACCAAGCACCGGGACAGCTACGAGCAGTACTTC. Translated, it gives CASTKHRDSYEQYF.

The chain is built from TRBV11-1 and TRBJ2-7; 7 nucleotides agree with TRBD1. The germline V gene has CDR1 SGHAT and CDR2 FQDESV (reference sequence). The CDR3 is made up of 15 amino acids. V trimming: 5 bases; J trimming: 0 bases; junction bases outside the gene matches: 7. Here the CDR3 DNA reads TGTGCCAGCAGCGATGACAGGGACGACTCCTACGAGCAGTACTTC. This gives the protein CASSDDRDDSYEQYF.

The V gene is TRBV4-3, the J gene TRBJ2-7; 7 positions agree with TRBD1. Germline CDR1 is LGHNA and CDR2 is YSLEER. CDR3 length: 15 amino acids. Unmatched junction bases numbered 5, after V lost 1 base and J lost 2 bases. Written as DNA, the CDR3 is TGCGCCAGCAGCCAAGGAGGGGGCGATCCCTACGAGCAGTACTTC. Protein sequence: CASSQGGGDPYEQYF.

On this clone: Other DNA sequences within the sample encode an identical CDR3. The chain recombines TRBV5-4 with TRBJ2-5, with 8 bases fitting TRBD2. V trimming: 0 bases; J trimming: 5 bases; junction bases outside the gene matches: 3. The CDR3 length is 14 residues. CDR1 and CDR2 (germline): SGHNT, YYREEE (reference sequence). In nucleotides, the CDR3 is TGTGCCAGCAGCTTGGCGGGGGGGCGGGAGACCCAGTACTTC. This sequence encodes CASSLAGGRETQYF.

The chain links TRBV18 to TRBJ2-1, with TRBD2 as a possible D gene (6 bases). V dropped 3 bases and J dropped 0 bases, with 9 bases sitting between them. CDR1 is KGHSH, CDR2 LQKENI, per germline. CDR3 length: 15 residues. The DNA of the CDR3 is TGTGCCAGCTCACCGTTAGCGGACTCCTACAATGAGCAGTTCTTC. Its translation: CASSPLADSYNEQFF.

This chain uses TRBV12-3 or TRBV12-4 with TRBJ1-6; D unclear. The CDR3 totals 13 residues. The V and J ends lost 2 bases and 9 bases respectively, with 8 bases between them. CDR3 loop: CASSLLEGSPLHF. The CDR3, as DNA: TGTGCCAGCAGTTTACTGGAGGGTTCACCCCTCCACTTT.

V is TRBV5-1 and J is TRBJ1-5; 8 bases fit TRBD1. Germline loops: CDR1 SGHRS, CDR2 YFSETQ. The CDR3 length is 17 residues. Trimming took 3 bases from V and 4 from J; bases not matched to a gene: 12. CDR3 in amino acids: CASSSPRNTGGNQPQHF. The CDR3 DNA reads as TGCGCCAGCAGCTCCCCAAGAAATACAGGGGGGAATCAGCCCCAGCATTTT.

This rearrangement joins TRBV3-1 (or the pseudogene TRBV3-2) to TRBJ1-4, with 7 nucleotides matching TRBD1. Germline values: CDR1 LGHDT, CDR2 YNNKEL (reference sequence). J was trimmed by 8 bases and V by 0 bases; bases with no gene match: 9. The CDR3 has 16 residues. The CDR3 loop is CASSQDSQGLDEKLFF. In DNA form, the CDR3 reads TGTGCCAGCAGCCAAGACTCACAGGGGTTGGACGAAAAACTGTTTTTT.

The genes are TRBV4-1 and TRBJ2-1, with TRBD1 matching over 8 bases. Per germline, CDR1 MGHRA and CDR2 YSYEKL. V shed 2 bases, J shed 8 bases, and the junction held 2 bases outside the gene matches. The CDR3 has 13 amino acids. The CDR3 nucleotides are TGCGCCAGCAGCCAACCAGGGGGCTATGAGCAGTTCTTC. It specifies CASSQPGGYEQFF.

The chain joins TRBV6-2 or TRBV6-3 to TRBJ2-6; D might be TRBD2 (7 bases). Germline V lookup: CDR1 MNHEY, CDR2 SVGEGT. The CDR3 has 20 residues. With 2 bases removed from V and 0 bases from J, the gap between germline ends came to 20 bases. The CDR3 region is CASSYRGGSALLSGANVLTF. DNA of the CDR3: TGTGCCAGCAGTTACAGGGGGGGATCTGCCCTCCTCTCTGGGGCCAACGTCCTGACTTTC.

The CDR3, as DNA: TGTGCCAGCAGCCAAGATCGGGGAAGGGCCAATGAGCAGTTCTTC. Translated: CASSQDRGRANEQFF. The chain carries TRBV14 and TRBJ2-1; possibly TRBD2 for D (5 bases). In germline, CDR1 is SGHDN, CDR2 FVKESK. The ends were cut back, 0 bases at V and 6 bases at J, with 12 bases in the middle. The CDR3 contains 15 residues.

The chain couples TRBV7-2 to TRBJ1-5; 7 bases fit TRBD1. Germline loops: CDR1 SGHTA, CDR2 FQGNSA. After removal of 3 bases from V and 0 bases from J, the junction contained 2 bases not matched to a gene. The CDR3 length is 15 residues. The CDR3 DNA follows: TGTGCCAGCAGCTTCCAGGGGGTTAGCAATCAGCCCCAGCATTTT. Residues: CASSFQGVSNQPQHF. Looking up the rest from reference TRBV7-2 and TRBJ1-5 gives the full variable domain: GAGVSQSPSNKVTEKGKDVELRCDPISGHTALYWYRQSLGQGLEFLIYFQGNSAPDKSGLPSDRFSAERTGGSVSTLTIQRTQQEDSAVYLCASSFQGVSNQPQHFGDGTRLSIL.

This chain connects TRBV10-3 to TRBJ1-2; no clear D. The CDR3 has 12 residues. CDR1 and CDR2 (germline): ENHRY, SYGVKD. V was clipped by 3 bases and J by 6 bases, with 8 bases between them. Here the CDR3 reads CAISDSSNGYTF. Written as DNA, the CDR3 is TGTGCCATCAGTGATAGTTCCAATGGCTACACCTTC.

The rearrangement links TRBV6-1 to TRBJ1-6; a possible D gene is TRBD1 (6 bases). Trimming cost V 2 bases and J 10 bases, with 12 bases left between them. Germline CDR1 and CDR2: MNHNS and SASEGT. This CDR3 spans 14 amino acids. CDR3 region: CASSETPQGSPLHF. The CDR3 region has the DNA TGTGCCAGCAGTGAAACTCCTCAGGGGTCACCCCTCCACTTT.

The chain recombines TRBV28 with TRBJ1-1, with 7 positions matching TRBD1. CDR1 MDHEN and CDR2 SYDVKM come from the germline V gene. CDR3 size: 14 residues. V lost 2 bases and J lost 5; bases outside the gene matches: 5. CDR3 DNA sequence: TGTGCCAGCAGTTTAGTGGAGGGGGCAACTGAAGCTTTCTTT. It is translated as CASSLVEGATEAFF.

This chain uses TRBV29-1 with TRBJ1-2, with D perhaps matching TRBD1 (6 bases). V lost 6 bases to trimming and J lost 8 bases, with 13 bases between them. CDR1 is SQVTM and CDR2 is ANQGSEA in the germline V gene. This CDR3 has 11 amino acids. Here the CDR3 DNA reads TGCAGCGTACAACAGGGTGGGGGCTACACCTTC. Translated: CSVQQGGGYTF. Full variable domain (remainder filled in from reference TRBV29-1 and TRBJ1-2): SAVISQKPSRDICQRGTSLTIQCQVDSQVTMMFWYRQQPGQSLTLIATANQGSEATYESGFVIDKFPISRPNLTFSTLTVSNMSPEDSSIYLCSVQQGGGYTFGSGTRLTVV.

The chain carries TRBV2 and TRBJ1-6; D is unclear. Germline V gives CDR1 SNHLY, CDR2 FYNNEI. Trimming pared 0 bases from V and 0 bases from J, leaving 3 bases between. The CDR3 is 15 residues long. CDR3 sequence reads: CASSEASSYNSPLHF. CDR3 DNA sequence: TGTGCCAGCAGTGAAGCGAGCTCCTATAATTCACCCCTCCACTTT.

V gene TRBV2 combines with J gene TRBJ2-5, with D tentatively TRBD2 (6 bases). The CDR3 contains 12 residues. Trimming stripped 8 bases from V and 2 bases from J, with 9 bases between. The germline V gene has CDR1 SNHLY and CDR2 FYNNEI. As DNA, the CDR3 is TGTGCCAGCGGGGGGTATCAAGAGACCCAGTACTTC. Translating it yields CASGGYQETQYF.

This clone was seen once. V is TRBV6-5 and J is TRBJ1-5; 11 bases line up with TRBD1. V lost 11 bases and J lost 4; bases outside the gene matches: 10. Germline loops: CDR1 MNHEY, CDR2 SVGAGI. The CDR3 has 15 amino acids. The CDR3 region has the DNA TGTGCCGCCTACCGGGGACAGGGGGGTAATCAGCCCCAGCATTTT. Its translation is CAAYRGQGGNQPQHF.